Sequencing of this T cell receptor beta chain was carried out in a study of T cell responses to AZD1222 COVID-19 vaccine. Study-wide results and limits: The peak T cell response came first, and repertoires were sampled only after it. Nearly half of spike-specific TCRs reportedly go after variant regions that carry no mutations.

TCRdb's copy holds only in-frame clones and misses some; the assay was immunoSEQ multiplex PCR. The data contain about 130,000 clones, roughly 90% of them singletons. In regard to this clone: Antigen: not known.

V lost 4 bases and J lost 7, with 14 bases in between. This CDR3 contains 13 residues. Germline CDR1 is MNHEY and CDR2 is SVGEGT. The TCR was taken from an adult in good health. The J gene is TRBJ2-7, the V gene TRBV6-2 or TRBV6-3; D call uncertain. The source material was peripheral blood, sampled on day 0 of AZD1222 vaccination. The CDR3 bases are TGTGCCAGCAGTTTCCCATCCCCCGGTGAGCAGTACTTC. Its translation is CASSFPSPGEQYF.